This TCR beta chain derives from a study of CXCR3-negative and CXCR3-positive naive CD8 T cells. Points from the study as a whole: Researchers report that CXCR3-positive naive cells carry more hydrophobic TRB CDR3s than CXCR3-negative naive cells. TRBV-TRBJ usage was alike in naive CXCR3-negative and CXCR3-positive cells but differed in memory cells.

A CD45RO-CCR7+CD27+CD95- profile was what naive CD8+ T cells displayed. This CDR3 has 13 residues. In germline, CDR1 is MNHEY, CDR2 SMNVEV (reference sequence). Comment on this clonotype: Its target is not known.

Preparation of TRB cDNA libraries relied on 5' RACE carrying UMI labels. TCRdb re-called the 5' RACE reads; every CDR3 protein appears as one record, without DNA. The listing records about 50,000 distinct CDR3 sequences. This TCR was sampled from a human donor in good health. Some clones in this sample may be carry-over from other donors' samples. Sequenced: naive CXCR3+ CD8+ T cells from blood. Subset: CD45RO-CCR7+CD27+CD95- naive CD8+ T cells expressing CXCR3 (TNR3+). The V and J genes are TRBV27 and TRBJ2-1; TCRdb lists TRBD1, though no DNA is available to test this call. The CDR3: CASSKGAYNEQFF.